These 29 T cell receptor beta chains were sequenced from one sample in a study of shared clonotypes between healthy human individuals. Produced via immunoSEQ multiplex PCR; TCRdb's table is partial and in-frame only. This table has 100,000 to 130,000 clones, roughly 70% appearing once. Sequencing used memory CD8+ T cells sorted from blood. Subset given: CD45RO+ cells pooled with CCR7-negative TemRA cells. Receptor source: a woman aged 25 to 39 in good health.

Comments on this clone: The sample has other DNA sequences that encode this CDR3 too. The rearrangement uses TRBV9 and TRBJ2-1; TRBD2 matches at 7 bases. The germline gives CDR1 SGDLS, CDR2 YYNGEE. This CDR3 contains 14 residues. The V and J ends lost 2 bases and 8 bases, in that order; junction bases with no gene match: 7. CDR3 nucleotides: TGTGCCAGCAGCGTTGGTGGCGGGAGCGATGAGCAGTTCTTC. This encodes CASSVGGGSDEQFF.

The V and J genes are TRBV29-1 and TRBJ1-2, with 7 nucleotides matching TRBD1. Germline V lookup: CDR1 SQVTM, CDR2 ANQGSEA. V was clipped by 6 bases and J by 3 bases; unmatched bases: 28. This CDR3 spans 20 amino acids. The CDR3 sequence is CSVTAYRGGTAPTLYYGYTF. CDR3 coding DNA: TGCAGCGTGACCGCTTATAGGGGCGGGACAGCCCCCACTCTGTACTATGGCTACACCTTC.

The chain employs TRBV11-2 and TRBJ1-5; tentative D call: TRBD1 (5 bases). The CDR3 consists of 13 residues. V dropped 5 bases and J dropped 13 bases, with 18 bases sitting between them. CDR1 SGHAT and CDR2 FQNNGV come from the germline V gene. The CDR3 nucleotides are TGTGCCAGCAGCCGGGGGTCATCGGGGCAGCAGCATTTT. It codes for CASSRGSSGQQHF.

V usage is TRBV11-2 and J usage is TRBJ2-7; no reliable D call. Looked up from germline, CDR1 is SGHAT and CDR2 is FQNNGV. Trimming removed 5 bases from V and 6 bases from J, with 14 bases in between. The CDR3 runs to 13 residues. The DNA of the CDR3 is TGTGCCAGCAGCCCTCACCTGGCCGGCGAGCAGTACTTC. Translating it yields CASSPHLAGEQYF.

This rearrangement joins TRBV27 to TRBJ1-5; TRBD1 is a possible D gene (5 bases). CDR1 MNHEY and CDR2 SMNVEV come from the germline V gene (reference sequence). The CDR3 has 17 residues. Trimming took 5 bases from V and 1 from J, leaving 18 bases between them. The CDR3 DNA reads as TGTGCCAGCAGTCCCGAGGGTTGGGGCAGAAGCAATCAGCCCCAGCATTTT. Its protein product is CASSPEGWGRSNQPQHF.

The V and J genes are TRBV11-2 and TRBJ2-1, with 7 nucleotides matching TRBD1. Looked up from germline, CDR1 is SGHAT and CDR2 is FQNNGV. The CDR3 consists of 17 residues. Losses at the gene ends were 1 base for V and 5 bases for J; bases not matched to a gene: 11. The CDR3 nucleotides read TGTGCCAGCAGCTTAGTAGGGACCGGGACAGCCGACAATGAGCAGTTCTTC. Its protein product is CASSLVGTGTADNEQFF.

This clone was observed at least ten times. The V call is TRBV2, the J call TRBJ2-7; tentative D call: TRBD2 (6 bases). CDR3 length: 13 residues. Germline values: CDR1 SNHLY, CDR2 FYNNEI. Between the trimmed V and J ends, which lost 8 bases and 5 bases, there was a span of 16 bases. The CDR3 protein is CASRWEVWDEQYF. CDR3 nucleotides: TGTGCCAGCCGGTGGGAGGTTTGGGACGAGCAGTACTTC.

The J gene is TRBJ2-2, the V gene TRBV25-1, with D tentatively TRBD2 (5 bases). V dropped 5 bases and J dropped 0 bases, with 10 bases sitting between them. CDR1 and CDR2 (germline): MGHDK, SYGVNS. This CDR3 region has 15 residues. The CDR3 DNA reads TGTGCCAGCAGTCCACGGACTGCGAACACCGGGGAGCTGTTTTTT. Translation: CASSPRTANTGELFF.

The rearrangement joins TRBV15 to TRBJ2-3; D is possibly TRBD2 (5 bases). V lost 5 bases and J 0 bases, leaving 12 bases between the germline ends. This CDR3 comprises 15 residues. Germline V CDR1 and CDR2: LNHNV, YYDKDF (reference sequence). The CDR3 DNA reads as TGTGCCACCAGCGCCGGGCGGGCCAGCACAGATACGCAGTATTTT. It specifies CATSAGRASTDTQYF. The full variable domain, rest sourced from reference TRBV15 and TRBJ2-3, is DAMVIQNPRYQVTQFGKPVTLSCSQTLNHNVMYWYQQKSSQAPKLLFHYYDKDFNNEADTPDNFQSRRPNTSFCFLDIRSPGLGDTAMYLCATSAGRASTDTQYFGPGTRLTVL.

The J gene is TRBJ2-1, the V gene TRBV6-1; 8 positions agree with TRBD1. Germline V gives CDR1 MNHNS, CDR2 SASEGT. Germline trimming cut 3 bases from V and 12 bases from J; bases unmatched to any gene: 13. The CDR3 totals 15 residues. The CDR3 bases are TGTGCCAGCAGTGAGGGGACAGGCAGCCCCGCGGCGCAGTTCTTC. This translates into CASSEGTGSPAAQFF.

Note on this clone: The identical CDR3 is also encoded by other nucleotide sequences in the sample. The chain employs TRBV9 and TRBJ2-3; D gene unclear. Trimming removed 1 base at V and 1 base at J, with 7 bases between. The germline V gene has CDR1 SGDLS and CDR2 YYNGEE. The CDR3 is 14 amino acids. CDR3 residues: CASSVSWGTDTQYF. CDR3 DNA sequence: TGTGCCAGCAGCGTATCTTGGGGCACAGATACGCAGTATTTT.

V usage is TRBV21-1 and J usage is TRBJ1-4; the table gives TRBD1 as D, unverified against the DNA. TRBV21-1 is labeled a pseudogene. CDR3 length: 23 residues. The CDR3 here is CASSKVMGMVPGQRVVANEKLFF. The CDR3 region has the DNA TGTGCCAGCAGCAAAGTTATGGGCATGGTGCCGGGACAGCGTGTTGTGGCTAATGAAAAACTGTTTTTT.

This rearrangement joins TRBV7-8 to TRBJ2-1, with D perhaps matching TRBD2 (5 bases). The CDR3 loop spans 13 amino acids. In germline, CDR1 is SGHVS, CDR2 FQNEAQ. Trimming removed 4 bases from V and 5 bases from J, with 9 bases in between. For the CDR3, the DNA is TGTGCCAGCAGCTCCGGGATGCACAATGAGCAGTTCTTC. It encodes CASSSGMHNEQFF.

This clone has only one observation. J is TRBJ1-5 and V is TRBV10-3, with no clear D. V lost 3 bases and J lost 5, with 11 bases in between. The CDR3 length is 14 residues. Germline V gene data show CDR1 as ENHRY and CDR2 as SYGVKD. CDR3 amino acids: CAISDRRRDQPQHF. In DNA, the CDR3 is TGTGCCATCAGTGACCGACGGAGGGATCAGCCCCAGCATTTT.

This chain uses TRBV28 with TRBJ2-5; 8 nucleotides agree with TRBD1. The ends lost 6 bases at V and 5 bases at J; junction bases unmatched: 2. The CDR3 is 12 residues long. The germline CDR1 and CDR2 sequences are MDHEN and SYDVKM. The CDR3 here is CASRPGGETQYF. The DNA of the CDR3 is TGTGCCAGCAGACCAGGGGGCGAGACCCAGTACTTC.

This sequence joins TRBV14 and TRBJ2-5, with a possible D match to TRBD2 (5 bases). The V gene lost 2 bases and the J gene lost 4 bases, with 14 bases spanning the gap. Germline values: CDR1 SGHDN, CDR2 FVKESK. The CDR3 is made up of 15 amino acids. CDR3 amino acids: CASSQQGLVSETQYF. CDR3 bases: TGTGCCAGCAGCCAACAAGGACTGGTTTCAGAGACCCAGTACTTC.

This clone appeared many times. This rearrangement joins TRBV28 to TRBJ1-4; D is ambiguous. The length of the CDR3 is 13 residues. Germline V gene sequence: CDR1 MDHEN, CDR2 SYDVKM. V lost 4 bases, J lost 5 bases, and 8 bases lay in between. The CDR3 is CASSSDYNEKLFF. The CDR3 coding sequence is TGTGCCAGCAGTTCAGACTACAATGAAAAACTGTTTTTT.

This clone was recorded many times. In nucleotides, the CDR3 is TGCGCCAGCAGCTTGAACGCTGGGAGCACAGATACGCAGTATTTT. Its protein is CASSLNAGSTDTQYF. The chain joins TRBV5-1 to TRBJ2-3; D unclear. The germline V and J ends were trimmed by 1 base and 0 bases, with 9 bases remaining between them. CDR3 size: 15 residues. Per germline, CDR1 SGHRS and CDR2 YFSETQ.

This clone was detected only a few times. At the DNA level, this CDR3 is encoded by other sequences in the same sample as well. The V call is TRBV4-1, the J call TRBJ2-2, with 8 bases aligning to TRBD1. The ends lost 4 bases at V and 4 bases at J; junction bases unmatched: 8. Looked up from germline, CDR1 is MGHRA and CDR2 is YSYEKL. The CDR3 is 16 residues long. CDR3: CASSRARQGATGELFF. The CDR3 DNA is TGCGCCAGCAGCCGAGCTCGGCAGGGGGCCACCGGGGAGCTGTTTTTT.

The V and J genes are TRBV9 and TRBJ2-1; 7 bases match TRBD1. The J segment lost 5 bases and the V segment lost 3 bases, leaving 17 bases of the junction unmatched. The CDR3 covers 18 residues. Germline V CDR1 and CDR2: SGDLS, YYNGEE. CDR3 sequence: CASSADKTRDRGDNEQFF. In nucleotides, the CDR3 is TGTGCCAGCAGCGCGGACAAGACGAGGGACAGAGGGGACAATGAGCAGTTCTTC.

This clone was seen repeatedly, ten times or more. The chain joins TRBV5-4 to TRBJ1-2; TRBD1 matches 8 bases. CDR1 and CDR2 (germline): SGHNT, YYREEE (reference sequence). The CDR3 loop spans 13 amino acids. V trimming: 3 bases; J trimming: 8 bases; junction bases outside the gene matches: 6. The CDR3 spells CASSYDRDRGYTF. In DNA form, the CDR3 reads TGTGCCAGCAGCTACGACAGGGACAGGGGCTACACCTTC.

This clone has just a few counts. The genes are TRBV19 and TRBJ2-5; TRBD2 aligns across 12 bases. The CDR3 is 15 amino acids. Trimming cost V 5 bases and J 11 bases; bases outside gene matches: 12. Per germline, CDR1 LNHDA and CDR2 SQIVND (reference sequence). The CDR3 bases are TGTGCCAGTAGTCCCCGAGCTAGCGGGAGGGATGAGCAGTACTTC. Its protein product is CASSPRASGRDEQYF.

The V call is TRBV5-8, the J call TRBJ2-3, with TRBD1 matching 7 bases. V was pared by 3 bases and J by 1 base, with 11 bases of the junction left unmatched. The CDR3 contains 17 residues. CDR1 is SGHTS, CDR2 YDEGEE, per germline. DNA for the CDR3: TGTGCCAGCAGCTCCAGACCGGGACAGCAACGCACAGATACGCAGTATTTT. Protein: CASSSRPGQQRTDTQYF. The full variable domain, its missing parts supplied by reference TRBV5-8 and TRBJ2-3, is EAGVTQSPTHLIKTRGQQATLRCSPISGHTSVYWYQQALGLGLQFLLWYDEGEERNRGNFPPRFSGRQFPNYSSELNVNALELEDSALYLCASSSRPGQQRTDTQYFGPGTRLTVL.

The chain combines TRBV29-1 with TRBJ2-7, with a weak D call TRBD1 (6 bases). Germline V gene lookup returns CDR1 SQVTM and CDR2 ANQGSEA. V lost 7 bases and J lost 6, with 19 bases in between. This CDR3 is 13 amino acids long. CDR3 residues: CSAGSGENGEQYF. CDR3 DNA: TGCAGCGCGGGATCAGGGGAGAACGGCGAGCAGTACTTC.

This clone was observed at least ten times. CDR3 sequence reads: CASSVASGFYNEQFF. As DNA, the CDR3 is TGTGCCAGCAGCGTAGCTAGCGGGTTCTACAATGAGCAGTTCTTC. The chain combines TRBV9 with TRBJ2-1; TRBD2 matches 8 bases. V lost 0 bases and J lost 3; bases outside the gene matches: 2. The CDR3 sequence is 15 residues long. Germline CDR1 and CDR2: SGDLS and YYNGEE.

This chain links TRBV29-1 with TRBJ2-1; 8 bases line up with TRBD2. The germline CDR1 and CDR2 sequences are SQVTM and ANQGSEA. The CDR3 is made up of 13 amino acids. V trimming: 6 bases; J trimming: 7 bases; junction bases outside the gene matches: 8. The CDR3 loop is CSVQPGLENEQFF. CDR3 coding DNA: TGCAGCGTCCAACCGGGACTAGAAAATGAGCAGTTCTTC.

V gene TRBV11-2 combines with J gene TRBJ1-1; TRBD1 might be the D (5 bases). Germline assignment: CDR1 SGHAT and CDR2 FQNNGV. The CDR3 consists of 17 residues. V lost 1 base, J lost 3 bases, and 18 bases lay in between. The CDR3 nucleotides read TGTGCCAGCAGCTTAGGGTTTTATGGCAGGGAGGACACTGAAGCTTTCTTT. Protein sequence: CASSLGFYGREDTEAFF. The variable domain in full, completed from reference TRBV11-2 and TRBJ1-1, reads EAGVAQSPRYKIIEKRQSVAFWCNPISGHATLYWYQQILGQGPKLLIQFQNNGVVDDSQLPKDRFSAERLKGVDSTLKIQPAKLEDSAVYLCASSLGFYGREDTEAFFGQGTRLTVV.

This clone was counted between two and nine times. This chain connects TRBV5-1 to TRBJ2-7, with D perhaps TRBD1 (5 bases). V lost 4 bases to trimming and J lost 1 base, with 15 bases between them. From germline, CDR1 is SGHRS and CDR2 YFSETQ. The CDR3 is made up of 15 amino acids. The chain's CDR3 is CASSPWVGDSYEQYF. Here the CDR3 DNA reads TGCGCCAGCAGCCCCTGGGTAGGGGATTCCTACGAGCAGTACTTC. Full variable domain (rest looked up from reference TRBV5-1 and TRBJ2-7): KAGVTQTPRYLIKTRGQQVTLSCSPISGHRSVSWYQQTPGQGLQFLFEYFSETQRNKGNFPGRFSGRQFSNSRSEMNVSTLELGDSALYLCASSPWVGDSYEQYFGPGTRLTVT.

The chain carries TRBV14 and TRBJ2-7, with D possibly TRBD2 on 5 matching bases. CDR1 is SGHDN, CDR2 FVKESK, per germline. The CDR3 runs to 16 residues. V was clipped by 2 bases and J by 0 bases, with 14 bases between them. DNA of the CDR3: TGTGCCAGCAGCCAAACAGAGCAGCGGTTCTCCTACGAGCAGTACTTC. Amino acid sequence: CASSQTEQRFSYEQYF.